The 28 T cell receptor beta chains listed next were all sequenced from one sample in a study of metastatic and nonmetastatic thyroid tumors (dated by TCRdb to 2020 to 2022). No patient had received any treatment before thyroid surgery. To prepare the library, PCR was applied. The sequencing machine was an Illumina HiSeq 4000. TCRdb redid the processing of the public reads, applying fastp at Q25 and MiXCR, and retained in-frame beta chains. A total of fewer than 35,000 clones appear in this sample, under 25% of them only once. In total, the top ten clones hold 2.5% to 3.5% of the sample. Specimen: tumor tissue. The origin of the receptors is a male donor with papillary thyroid cancer or a benign thyroid nodule (not recorded which). Some clones in this sample may be carry-over from other donors' samples.

This clone was picked up many times. The chain joins TRBV5-1 to TRBJ2-2; 9 positions match TRBD1. Germline CDR1 is SGHRS and CDR2 is YFSETQ. The CDR3 totals 17 residues. J was trimmed by 0 bases and V by 5 bases; bases with no gene match: 8. The CDR3 DNA reads as TGCGCCAGCAGACAGGGGGCGCATTTTACGAACACCGGGGAGCTGTTTTTT. This gives the protein CASRQGAHFTNTGELFF.

There are many counts of this clone. The chain couples TRBV28 to TRBJ1-1; maybe TRBD1 (5 bases). V lost 2 bases and J lost 1, with 8 bases in between. There are 14 residues in the CDR3. CDR1 and CDR2 (germline): MDHEN, SYDVKM. CDR3 residues: CASSLPRGNTEAFF. CDR3 sequence (DNA): TGTGCCAGCAGTTTACCTAGGGGGAACACTGAAGCTTTCTTT.

The chain links TRBV6-1 to TRBJ1-5, with D possibly TRBD1 on 5 matching bases. Germline V gene sequence: CDR1 MNHNS, CDR2 SASEGT. The CDR3 sequence is 14 residues long. The V and J ends lost 6 bases and 4 bases respectively, with 13 bases between them. CDR3 DNA: TGTGCCAGCAGCCGGGACGGCGAGAATCAGCCCCAGCATTTT. Amino acid sequence: CASSRDGENQPQHF.

V usage is TRBV5-1 and J usage is TRBJ1-2; 9 bases line up with TRBD1. The CDR3 loop spans 13 amino acids. With 4 bases clipped from V and 9 bases from J, the junction kept 7 bases outside the gene matches. Germline V gene sequence: CDR1 SGHRS, CDR2 YFSETQ. The CDR3 DNA reads TGCGCCAGCAGCGGGGGGACAGGGTACTGCTACACCTTC. It encodes CASSGGTGYCYTF.

The table lists this clone with a few counts. A junction boundary mismatches the germline segment, possibly from a read error. The rearrangement joins TRBV6-6 to TRBJ2-2; D is undetermined. This CDR3 is built from 13 residues. Germline CDR1 reads MNHNY; CDR2 reads SVGAGI (reference sequence). The CDR3 protein is CASSDSRPGELFF. In DNA, the CDR3 is TGTGCCAGCAGTGACTCGAGGCCCGGGGAGCTGTTTTTT.

Remarks on this clone: This may be a read error, as it is one base from a much larger clone. This chain joins TRBV2 and TRBJ2-2; D may be TRBD1 (7 bases). CDR3 length: 15 amino acids. CDR1 SNHLY and CDR2 FYNNEI come from the germline V gene. The CDR3 sequence: CVSSPRTGGTGELFF. Written as DNA, the CDR3 is TGTGTCAGCAGTCCTCGGACAGGAGGGACCGGGGAGCTGTTTTTT.

In its sample, this clone is medium-sized. The same CDR3 is also encoded by other DNA sequences in this sample. The chain combines TRBV6-1 with TRBJ2-1; unclear D gene. Germline V gene sequence: CDR1 MNHNS, CDR2 SASEGT. The CDR3 is 13 residues long. Trimming shortened V by 7 bases and J by 2 bases, and 9 bases separated the two germline ends. The CDR3 DNA follows: TGTGCCAGCACCCCTCGGCCCTACAATGAGCAGTTCTTC. Translation gives CASTPRPYNEQFF.

Details on this clone: This may arise from a read error, as a much more abundant clone is one base away. The CDR3 does not close with the conserved phenylalanine or tryptophan, likely indicating a read error. The V and J genes are TRBV20-1 and TRBJ1-1; D might be TRBD1 (6 bases). Trimming pared 4 bases from V and 3 bases from J, leaving 15 bases between. Germline V lookup: CDR1 DFQATT, CDR2 SNEGSKA (reference sequence). The CDR3 has 14 residues. CDR3 region: CSATLGGTDTEAFL. In DNA, the CDR3 is TGCAGTGCTACGCTAGGGGGTACTGACACTGAAGCTTTCCTT.

This clone appeared a few times. The chain links TRBV27 to TRBJ2-7; possible D gene TRBD1, 6 bases. Trimming took off 11 bases at V and 2 bases at J, with 13 bases between the two ends. This CDR3 contains 12 residues. Germline V gene sequence: CDR1 MNHEY, CDR2 SMNVEV (reference sequence). The CDR3 coding sequence is TGTGCCGTGGGCAGGGGAGCCTACGAGCAGTACTTC. Amino acids: CAVGRGAYEQYF.

This chain joins TRBV6-4 and TRBJ2-1; 9 positions match TRBD2. V shed 3 bases and J 5 bases; nucleotides not matched to a gene: 5. The germline V gene has CDR1 MRHNA and CDR2 SNTAGT. This CDR3 comprises 15 residues. CDR3 sequence (DNA): TGTGCCAGCAGTGAAGGGTTAGCGGGGGACAATGAGCAGTTCTTC. Translated: CASSEGLAGDNEQFF.

This clone showed up just a few times. The V gene is TRBV12-3 or TRBV12-4, the J gene TRBJ2-7; D is undetermined. V dropped 6 bases and J dropped 0 bases, with 21 bases sitting between them. This CDR3 is 17 amino acids long. Here the CDR3 reads CASSPDKISASSYEQYF. The CDR3, as DNA: TGTGCCAGCAGCCCTGACAAGATCTCAGCGAGCTCCTACGAGCAGTACTTC.

In its sample, this clone was seen many times. The J gene is TRBJ1-2, the V gene TRBV5-4; D is possibly TRBD1 (5 bases). The CDR3 consists of 12 residues. Trimming removed 0 bases from V and 10 bases from J, with 10 bases in between. Germline assignment: CDR1 SGHNT and CDR2 YYREEE (reference sequence). CDR3 protein: CASSLEAGPYTF. CDR3 coding DNA: TGTGCCAGCAGCTTGGAGGCGGGGCCCTACACCTTC.

This clone was counted at least ten times. The chain recombines TRBV2 with TRBJ1-5; D gene ambiguous. CDR1 and CDR2 from the germline V gene are SNHLY and FYNNEI. V lost 7 bases, J lost 2 bases, and 6 bases lay in between. This CDR3 region has 12 residues. The CDR3 loop reads CASKAGNQPQHF. CDR3 nucleotides: TGTGCCAGCAAGGCAGGCAATCAGCCCCAGCATTTT.

For this clone: At one boundary the junction diverges from the germline segment, which might be a read error. The V gene is TRBV20-1, the J gene TRBJ1-2; tentatively, D is TRBD1 (6 bases). Germline V lookup: CDR1 DFQATT, CDR2 SNEGSKA (reference sequence). The CDR3 runs 13 residues. For the CDR3, the DNA is TGCAGTGCACCAATTCTACAGGGAGCTGGCTACGCCTTC. Its protein product is CSAPILQGAGYAF.

This clone showed up many times. V and J are TRBV29-1 and TRBJ2-3, with TRBD1 as a possible D gene (5 bases). Germline V gene sequence: CDR1 SQVTM, CDR2 ANQGSEA. Trimming removed 7 bases at V and 1 base at J, with 9 bases between. This CDR3 region has 12 residues. CDR3: CSAETGTDTQYF. CDR3 coding DNA: TGCAGCGCCGAGACAGGCACAGATACGCAGTATTTT.

This clone was found a few times. Given a much more abundant clone one base away, this may be a read error. The rearrangement links TRBV4-3 to TRBJ2-1; D is uncertain. The length of the CDR3 is 13 residues. Germline lookup yields CDR1 LGHNA and CDR2 YSLEER. The CDR3 DNA reads TGCGCCAGCAGCCAGTGGAGCTACAGTGAGCAGTTCTTC. This codes for CASSQWSYSEQFF.

This chain links TRBV5-1 with TRBJ1-5; D ambiguous. V shed 0 bases and J shed 3 bases, with 10 bases lying between them. This CDR3 has 15 amino acids. Germline V lookup: CDR1 SGHRS, CDR2 YFSETQ. The CDR3 nucleotides read TGCGCCAGCAGCTTGGGTCAGGAGAACAATCAGCCCCAGCATTTT. It yields the protein CASSLGQENNQPQHF.

This clone turned up a few times. The rearrangement uses TRBV10-3 and TRBJ2-1; the match to TRBD2 covers 7 bases. J gave up 6 bases and V 4 bases, and 9 bases lay outside the gene matches. CDR3 length: 15 residues. Germline CDR1 and CDR2: ENHRY and SYGVKD. The CDR3 bases are TGTGCCATCAGTGTTTTTTGGGGAGGGATCAATGAGCAGTTCTTC. Protein sequence: CAISVFWGGINEQFF.

This clone is medium-sized by share. J is TRBJ2-1 and V is TRBV2, with D possibly TRBD2 on 6 matching bases. The germline V gene encodes CDR1 SNHLY and CDR2 FYNNEI. V lost 6 bases and J lost 2, with 14 bases in between. The CDR3 is made up of 15 amino acids. The CDR3 DNA follows: TGTGCCAGCAGGGCGACTAGTTGGGCCTACAATGAGCAGTTCTTC. Protein product: CASRATSWAYNEQFF.

This clone was found many times. The V and J genes are TRBV11-2 and TRBJ2-6; 12 bases line up with TRBD1. Germline CDR1 and CDR2: SGHAT and FQNNGV. The CDR3 consists of 18 residues. The ends lost 5 bases at V and 0 bases at J; junction bases unmatched: 5. The CDR3 nucleotides read TGTGCCAGCAGCCCGGGGACAGGGGGCTTCTCTGGGGCCAACGTCCTGACTTTC. Translating gives CASSPGTGGFSGANVLTF. Using reference TRBV11-2 and TRBJ2-6 for the parts outside the CDR3, the full variable domain is EAGVAQSPRYKIIEKRQSVAFWCNPISGHATLYWYQQILGQGPKLLIQFQNNGVVDDSQLPKDRFSAERLKGVDSTLKIQPAKLEDSAVYLCASSPGTGGFSGANVLTFGAGSRLTVL.

There are many counts of this clone. The chain recombines TRBV6-1 with TRBJ2-1, with 13 bases that match TRBD2. This CDR3 has 13 amino acids. V lost 6 bases to trimming and J lost 14 bases; unmatched junction nucleotides: 7. Germline V gives CDR1 MNHNS, CDR2 SASEGT. CDR3 loop: CASSQLAGGREFF. The CDR3 coding sequence is TGTGCCAGCAGCCAACTAGCGGGAGGGAGAGAGTTCTTC.

This clone was seen repeatedly, ten times or more. The genes are TRBV30 and TRBJ2-7; possibly TRBD1 or TRBD2 for D (6 bases each). V shed 4 bases and J shed 4 bases, with 17 bases lying between them. The CDR3 has 14 amino acids. Germline values: CDR1 GTSNPN, CDR2 SVGIG (reference sequence). As DNA, the CDR3 is TGTGCCTGGAATATCCGGGGGCGCGTTTACGAGCAGTACTTC. It translates to CAWNIRGRVYEQYF. Together with reference TRBV30 and TRBJ2-7, the CDR3 gives the full variable domain: SQTIHQWPATLVQPVGSPLSLECTVEGTSNPNLYWYRQAAGRGLQLLFYSVGIGQISSEVPQNLSASRPQDRQFILSSKKLLLSDSGFYLCAWNIRGRVYEQYFGPGTRLTVT.

This clone was seen ten or more times. The chain joins TRBV13 to TRBJ2-3; the match to TRBD1 covers 8 bases. With V trimmed by 5 bases and J by 4 bases, 8 bases remained unmatched. The V gene's germline CDR1 is PRHDT and CDR2 FYEKMQ (reference sequence). CDR3 size: 15 residues. CDR3 coding DNA: TGTGCCAGCAGCATCCGACAGGGGCAAGCAGATACGCAGTATTTT. This translates into CASSIRQGQADTQYF.

This clone was seen a handful of times. CDR3 sequence reads: CASSAGGSSYEQYF. CDR3 coding DNA: TGTGCCAGTAGTGCGGGAGGGAGCTCCTACGAGCAGTACTTC. The V call is TRBV19, the J call TRBJ2-7, with 9 bases fitting TRBD2. V was clipped by 5 bases and J by 0 bases; unmatched bases: 2. The CDR3 sequence is 14 residues long. Germline V lookup: CDR1 LNHDA, CDR2 SQIVND (reference sequence).

This clone has ten or more counts. The chain combines TRBV4-2 with TRBJ2-2; the D gene is possibly TRBD2 (5 bases). From germline, CDR1 is LGHNA and CDR2 YNFKEQ. The V end was cut by 0 bases, the J end by 4 bases, with 12 bases between. This CDR3 contains 16 residues. This CDR3 reads CASSQEVSVGTGELFF. The CDR3 region has the DNA TGTGCCAGCAGCCAAGAGGTTAGCGTAGGCACCGGGGAGCTGTTTTTT.

Many counts were recorded for this clone. J is TRBJ2-3 and V is TRBV15; possibly TRBD2 for D (6 bases). Germline CDR1 is LNHNV and CDR2 is YYDKDF (reference sequence). The CDR3 totals 13 residues. Deletions cut 5 bases from V and 9 bases from J, with 15 bases between. This CDR3 is CATSSQFAGTQYF. CDR3 nucleotide sequence: TGTGCCACCAGCTCGCAGTTTGCGGGGACGCAGTATTTT.

In its sample, this clone was seen a few times. The chain recombines TRBV6-1 with TRBJ2-3; 10 positions match TRBD2. The ends lost 8 bases at V and 10 bases at J; junction bases unmatched: 9. This CDR3 has 13 residues. CDR1 and CDR2 from the germline V gene are MNHNS and SASEGT. The CDR3 DNA reads as TGTGCCAGCGGGGTATTAGCGGGGGGCCCGCAGTATTTT. Its protein is CASGVLAGGPQYF.

This clone occurred many times. The chain carries TRBV4-3 and TRBJ1-1; TRBD1 might be the D (5 bases). This CDR3 has 16 residues. Trimming stripped 0 bases from V and 8 bases from J, with 19 bases between. Germline values: CDR1 LGHNA, CDR2 YSLEER. CDR3 sequence (DNA): TGCGCCAGCAGCCAAGAAACGCGGGGGTTTGGACAAGAAGCTTTCTTT. The encoded protein is CASSQETRGFGQEAFF.